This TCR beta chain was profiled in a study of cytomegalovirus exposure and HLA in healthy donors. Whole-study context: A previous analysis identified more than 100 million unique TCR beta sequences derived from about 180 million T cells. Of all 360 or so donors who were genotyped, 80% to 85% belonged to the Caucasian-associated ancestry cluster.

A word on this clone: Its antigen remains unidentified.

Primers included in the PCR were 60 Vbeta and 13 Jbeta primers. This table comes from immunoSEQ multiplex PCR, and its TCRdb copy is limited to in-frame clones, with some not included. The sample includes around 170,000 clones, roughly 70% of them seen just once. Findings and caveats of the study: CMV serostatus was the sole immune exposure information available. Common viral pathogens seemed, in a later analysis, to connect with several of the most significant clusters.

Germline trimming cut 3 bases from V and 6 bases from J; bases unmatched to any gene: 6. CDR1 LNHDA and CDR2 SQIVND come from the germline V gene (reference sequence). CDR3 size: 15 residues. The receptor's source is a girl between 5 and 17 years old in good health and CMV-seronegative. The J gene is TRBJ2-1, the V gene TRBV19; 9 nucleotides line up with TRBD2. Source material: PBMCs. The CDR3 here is CASSIRLAGFNEQFF. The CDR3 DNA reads TGTGCCAGTAGTATCCGGCTAGCGGGGTTCAATGAGCAGTTCTTC.